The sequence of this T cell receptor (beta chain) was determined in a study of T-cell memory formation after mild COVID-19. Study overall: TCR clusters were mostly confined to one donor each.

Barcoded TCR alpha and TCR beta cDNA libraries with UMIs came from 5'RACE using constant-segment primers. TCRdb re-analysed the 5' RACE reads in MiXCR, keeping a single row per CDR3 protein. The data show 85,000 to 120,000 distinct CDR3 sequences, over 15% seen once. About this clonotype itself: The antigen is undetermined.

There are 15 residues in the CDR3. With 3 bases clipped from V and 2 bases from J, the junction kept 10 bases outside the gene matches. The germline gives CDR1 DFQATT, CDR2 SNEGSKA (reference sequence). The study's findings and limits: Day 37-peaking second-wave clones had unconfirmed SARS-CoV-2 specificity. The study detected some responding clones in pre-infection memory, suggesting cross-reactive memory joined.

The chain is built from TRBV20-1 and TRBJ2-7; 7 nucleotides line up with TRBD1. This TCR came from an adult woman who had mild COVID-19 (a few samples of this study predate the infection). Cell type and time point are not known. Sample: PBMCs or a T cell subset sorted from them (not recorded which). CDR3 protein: CSASSLGGLTYEQYF. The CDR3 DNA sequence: TGCAGTGCTAGTTCATTAGGGGGCCTAACCTACGAGCAGTACTTC.